The 4 T cell receptor beta chains below all came from one sample that was sequenced in a study of shared clonotypes between healthy human individuals. The protocol was immunoSEQ multiplex PCR, while the TCRdb copy is restricted to in-frame clones and leaves out a portion. The table includes about 2.4 million clones, 93% detected once. What was sequenced was naive CD4+ T cells from PBMCs. The subset: CD45RA+ positively selected. These TCRs come from a man aged 18-30 years in good health. Some clones in this sample may be carry-over from other donors' samples.

About this clone: This sample also contains other DNA sequences that code for the same CDR3. This chain connects TRBV28 to TRBJ1-1; 7 nucleotides align to TRBD1. This CDR3 spans 14 amino acids. From germline, CDR1 is MDHEN and CDR2 SYDVKM. After removal of 2 bases from V and 0 bases from J, the junction contained 0 bases not matched to a gene. The CDR3: CASSLDRVNTEAFF. CDR3 coding DNA: TGTGCCAGCAGTTTAGACAGGGTGAACACTGAAGCTTTCTTT.

This sequence joins TRBV7-8 and TRBJ2-1, with 9 bases fitting TRBD2. The CDR3 is 15 amino acids. V gave up 4 bases and J gave up 9 bases; unmatched junction bases: 10. Germline loops: CDR1 SGHVS, CDR2 FQNEAQ. CDR3 amino acids: CASSSGGGRAGEQFF. The DNA for the CDR3 is TGTGCCAGCAGCTCGGGGGGCGGGAGGGCCGGTGAGCAGTTCTTC.

V gene TRBV29-1 combines with J gene TRBJ2-1; tentatively, D is TRBD2 (5 bases). V lost 7 bases and J 0 bases, leaving 16 bases between the germline ends. This CDR3 has 15 residues. Germline values: CDR1 SQVTM, CDR2 ANQGSEA. The CDR3 DNA reads TGCAGCGGTGAGGGCACGAATGACTCCTACAATGAGCAGTTCTTC. This gives the protein CSGEGTNDSYNEQFF.

The chain has TRBV28 and TRBJ1-5; the match to TRBD1 covers 7 bases. V was clipped by 6 bases and J by 1 base; unmatched bases: 12. This CDR3 spans 17 amino acids. Germline-derived CDR1 and CDR2 are MDHEN and SYDVKM. Written as DNA, the CDR3 is TGTGCCAGCAGCCGGACCCGACAGGGTGTAAGCAATCAGCCCCAGCATTTT. As protein: CASSRTRQGVSNQPQHF.